This T cell receptor (beta chain) was observed in a study of blood T cell repertoires in COVID-19. Study-wide background: Samples of COVID-19 (acute and convalescent) were obtained from the United States, Italy and Spain. The cDNA or gDNA used as material had been derived from T cells, B-cell-depleted T cells, or PBMCs.

Under the authors' procedure: Scientists estimated how many nucleated cells there were by amplifying reference gene primers. Libraries were prepared by immunoSEQ multiplex PCR; TCRdb keeps only in-frame clonotypes and omits some of them. The V and J calls and clone size are taken from that table; D and trimming were inferred from the DNA. The data contain about 180,000 clones, 80% to 90% of them seen just once; the ten biggest clones take up about 9.7%. The sequencing input was peripheral blood. The TCR comes from a man aged 50 or older with active or convalescent COVID-19.

CDR3 protein: CASNRGDTGELFF. The CDR3 DNA follows: TGTGCCAGCAACCGAGGAGACACCGGGGAGCTGTTTTTT. The chain recombines TRBV9 with TRBJ2-2; D uncertain. CDR1 and CDR2 from the germline V gene are SGDLS and YYNGEE. V was trimmed by 6 bases and J by 3 bases, leaving 9 bases between them. The CDR3 extends over 13 amino acids.